These T cell receptor beta chains were read from a single sample in a study of blood T cell repertoires in COVID-19. Repertoires were generated with immunoSEQ multiplex PCR, while TCRdb's copy carries only in-frame clones and drops some. Here the sample spans 300,000 to 350,000 clones, around 92% being singletons. The material sequenced was PBMCs or T cells enriched from blood (not recorded which). The receptors were sampled from a woman under 40 who had recovered from COVID-19. Each CDR3 is given with its conserved first and last residue. The D gene is left open where the match is weak. Clone size is stated in some rows and not others, as once, few, many or a class when expanded.

j_call: TRBJ2-7
clone_size: NA
d_call: TRBD2
v_call: TRBV7-9
cdr3_nt: TGTGCCAGCAGCCCCCTTAGACTAGCGGGAGATAACGAGCAGTACTTC
cdr3_aa: CASSPLRLAGDNEQYF

j_call: TRBJ2-1
clone_size: NA
d_call: TRBD2
v_call: TRBV4-3
cdr3_nt: TGCGCCAGCAGCCAAGAAATGGTCGGGAGGGCCGCTGAGCAGTTCTTC
cdr3_aa: CASSQEMVGRAAEQFF

j_call: TRBJ2-2
clone_size: NA
d_call: TRBD2
v_call: TRBV28
cdr3_nt: TGTGCCAGCAGTCCGCCCGGACTAGACAACACCGGGGAGCTGTTTTTT
cdr3_aa: CASSPPGLDNTGELFF

j_call: TRBJ2-7
clone_size: NA
d_call: NA
v_call: TRBV7-9
cdr3_nt: TGTGCCAGCAGCTTAGGCCAGTTAACCTACGAGCAGTACTTC
cdr3_aa: CASSLGQLTYEQYF

j_call: TRBJ2-7
clone_size: NA
d_call: TRBD2
v_call: TRBV18
cdr3_nt: TGTGCCAGCTCACCACCGAGCGGGAGTGGGTACGAGCAGTACTTC
cdr3_aa: CASSPPSGSGYEQYF

j_call: TRBJ1-4
clone_size: NA
d_call: TRBD1
v_call: TRBV18
cdr3_nt: TGTGCCAGCTCACCTCTGGGACAGGCGGGGGAAAAACTGTTTTTT
cdr3_aa: CASSPLGQAGEKLFF

j_call: TRBJ2-7
clone_size: NA
d_call: TRBD2
v_call: TRBV6-2/TRBV6-3
cdr3_nt: TGTGCCAGCAGTTACCTAGCGGGGAGCTACGAGCAGTACTTC
cdr3_aa: CASSYLAGSYEQYF

j_call: TRBJ2-5
clone_size: NA
d_call: NA
v_call: TRBV25-1
cdr3_nt: TGTGCCAGCACCAAACAGGGCCTTCAAGAGACCCAGTACTTC
cdr3_aa: CASTKQGLQETQYF

j_call: TRBJ1-3
clone_size: NA
d_call: NA
v_call: TRBV18
cdr3_nt: TGTGCCAGCTCACCGGAGTACGAGACTGGAAACACCATATATTTT
cdr3_aa: CASSPEYETGNTIYF

j_call: TRBJ1-2
clone_size: NA
d_call: NA
v_call: TRBV4-2
cdr3_nt: TGTGCCAGCAGCCAAGGAGGGTGGTATGGCTACACCTTC
cdr3_aa: CASSQGGWYGYTF

j_call: TRBJ2-1
clone_size: NA
d_call: TRBD2
v_call: TRBV6-5
cdr3_nt: TGTGCCAGCGGGACTAGCTCCTACAATGAGCAGTTCTTC
cdr3_aa: CASGTSSYNEQFF

j_call: TRBJ1-2
clone_size: NA
d_call: NA
v_call: TRBV7-8
cdr3_nt: TGTGCCAGCAGCTTAGATGGGGGCGCGGTAAATGGCTACACCTTC
cdr3_aa: CASSLDGGAVNGYTF

j_call: TRBJ2-1
clone_size: NA
d_call: TRBD1
v_call: TRBV9
cdr3_nt: TGTGCCAGCAGCGTAGGGGGGGGACAGGGATATAATGAGCAGTTCTTC
cdr3_aa: CASSVGGGQGYNEQFF

j_call: TRBJ2-1
clone_size: NA
d_call: NA
v_call: TRBV7-2
cdr3_nt: TGTGCCAGCAGCTTGGACTGGAGCTCCTACAATGAGCAGTTCTTC
cdr3_aa: CASSLDWSSYNEQFF

j_call: TRBJ2-5
clone_size: few
d_call: NA
v_call: TRBV6-2/TRBV6-3
cdr3_nt: TGTGCCAGCAGTTACCCCTCGTACCAAGAGACCCAGTACTTC
cdr3_aa: CASSYPSYQETQYF

j_call: TRBJ2-1
clone_size: NA
d_call: TRBD2
v_call: TRBV7-3
cdr3_nt: TGTGCCAGCAGCTTATACGTAGCGGGAGGGCCTATTGAGCAGTTCTTC
cdr3_aa: CASSLYVAGGPIEQFF

j_call: TRBJ2-7
clone_size: NA
d_call: TRBD1
v_call: TRBV5-6
cdr3_nt: TGTGCCAGCAGCAAAGGGACAGGGGCAAGCTACGAGCAGTACTTC
cdr3_aa: CASSKGTGASYEQYF

j_call: TRBJ2-2
clone_size: NA
d_call: TRBD2
v_call: TRBV10-2
cdr3_nt: TGCGCCAGCAGTGTACTAGCGGGAGGCCAAGCCGGGGAGCTGTTTTTT
cdr3_aa: CASSVLAGGQAGELFF

j_call: TRBJ2-7
clone_size: NA
d_call: TRBD2
v_call: TRBV29-1
cdr3_nt: TGCAGCGGTGGACTAGCGGGCTACGAGCAGTACTTC
cdr3_aa: CSGGLAGYEQYF

j_call: TRBJ1-4
clone_size: few
d_call: NA
v_call: TRBV19
cdr3_nt: TGTGCCAGTAGTATATCTTTGGGGGGGCGGTTGAGCGAAAAACTGTTTTTT
cdr3_aa: CASSISLGGRLSEKLFF

j_call: TRBJ1-5
clone_size: once
d_call: NA
v_call: TRBV19
cdr3_nt: TGTGCCAGTAGGGGGGGTTCCCCGGGTCAGCCCCAGCATTTT
cdr3_aa: CASRGGSPGQPQHF

j_call: TRBJ2-2
clone_size: NA
d_call: TRBD2
v_call: TRBV2
cdr3_nt: TGTGCCAGCACAGTACTAGCGGACACCGGGGAGCTGTTTTTT
cdr3_aa: CASTVLADTGELFF

j_call: TRBJ2-3
clone_size: NA
d_call: TRBD2
v_call: TRBV19
cdr3_nt: TGTGCCAGTAGTAGTCCCGGGACTAGCGGGAGCAGGTCAGATACGCAGTATTTT
cdr3_aa: CASSSPGTSGSRSDTQYF

j_call: TRBJ2-5
clone_size: NA
d_call: TRBD2
v_call: TRBV4-2
cdr3_nt: TGTGCCAGCAGCCAAGAAGGACTAGCGGGAGGAGAGACCCAGTACTTC
cdr3_aa: CASSQEGLAGGETQYF

j_call: TRBJ1-5
clone_size: NA
d_call: TRBD1
v_call: TRBV27
cdr3_nt: TGTGCCAGCAGCCGGGACAGGGGGCAGCCCCAGCATTTT
cdr3_aa: CASSRDRGQPQHF

j_call: TRBJ1-3
clone_size: NA
d_call: NA
v_call: TRBV18
cdr3_nt: TGTGCCAGCTCATTGAACCAGGCGCAGGGAATAGACTCTGGAAACACCATATATTTT
cdr3_aa: CASSLNQAQGIDSGNTIYF

j_call: TRBJ2-1
clone_size: NA
d_call: TRBD2
v_call: TRBV3-1/TRBV3-2
cdr3_nt: TGTGCCAGCAGCCAAGGCCTCGGACTAGCGGAGAACAATGAGCAGTTCTTC
cdr3_aa: CASSQGLGLAENNEQFF

j_call: TRBJ1-1
clone_size: NA
d_call: NA
v_call: TRBV29-1
cdr3_nt: TGCAGCCCGAGACAGGACATGAACACTGAAGCTTTCTTT
cdr3_aa: CSPRQDMNTEAFF

j_call: TRBJ2-1
clone_size: NA
d_call: TRBD2
v_call: TRBV5-1
cdr3_nt: TGCGCCAGCAGCGCAGGACTAGCGGAGATCTACATGGATGAGCAGTTCTTC
cdr3_aa: CASSAGLAEIYMDEQFF

j_call: TRBJ1-1
clone_size: NA
d_call: NA
v_call: TRBV30
cdr3_nt: TGTGCCTGGGGGAACCCGGGACATTTGAACACTGAAGCTTTCTTT
cdr3_aa: CAWGNPGHLNTEAFF

j_call: TRBJ2-1
clone_size: NA
d_call: TRBD2
v_call: TRBV10-3
cdr3_nt: TGTGCCATCAGTGAGCCGGGACTAGCGGGACGGGGCAATGAGCAGTTCTTC
cdr3_aa: CAISEPGLAGRGNEQFF

j_call: TRBJ2-3
clone_size: NA
d_call: NA
v_call: TRBV2
cdr3_nt: TGTGCCAGCAGTGCCAGACACCTAAGCACAGATACGCAGTATTTT
cdr3_aa: CASSARHLSTDTQYF

j_call: TRBJ1-4
clone_size: NA
d_call: NA
v_call: TRBV5-4
cdr3_nt: TGTGCCAGCAGCTTGATCACAGAAAATGAAAAACTGTTTTTT
cdr3_aa: CASSLITENEKLFF

j_call: TRBJ1-3
clone_size: NA
d_call: NA
v_call: TRBV28
cdr3_nt: TGTGCCAGCAGCCCCACAGCGGGGAGTCTTAGAAACACCATATATTTT
cdr3_aa: CASSPTAGSLRNTIYF

j_call: TRBJ2-3
clone_size: once
d_call: NA
v_call: TRBV4-2
cdr3_nt: TGTGCCAGCAGCCAAAGGGACTCCGCCTCGGGCACAGATACGCAGTATTTT
cdr3_aa: CASSQRDSASGTDTQYF

j_call: TRBJ1-2
clone_size: NA
d_call: TRBD1
v_call: TRBV4-2
cdr3_nt: TGTGCCAGCAGCCAAGATGGACAGGGCGGCTATGGCTACACCTTC
cdr3_aa: CASSQDGQGGYGYTF

j_call: TRBJ2-3
clone_size: NA
d_call: NA
v_call: TRBV12-3/TRBV12-4
cdr3_nt: TGTGCCAGCAGTTTGACATTAGATACGCAGTATTTT
cdr3_aa: CASSLTLDTQYF

j_call: TRBJ1-1
clone_size: NA
d_call: NA
v_call: TRBV18
cdr3_nt: TGTGCCAGCTCACCAGCCGAGGGCACTGAAGCTTTCTTT
cdr3_aa: CASSPAEGTEAFF

j_call: TRBJ2-1
clone_size: NA
d_call: TRBD1
v_call: TRBV19
cdr3_nt: TGTGCCAGTAGTATAGGGCCCGGGACAGGGTCCTACAATGAGCAGTTCTTC
cdr3_aa: CASSIGPGTGSYNEQFF